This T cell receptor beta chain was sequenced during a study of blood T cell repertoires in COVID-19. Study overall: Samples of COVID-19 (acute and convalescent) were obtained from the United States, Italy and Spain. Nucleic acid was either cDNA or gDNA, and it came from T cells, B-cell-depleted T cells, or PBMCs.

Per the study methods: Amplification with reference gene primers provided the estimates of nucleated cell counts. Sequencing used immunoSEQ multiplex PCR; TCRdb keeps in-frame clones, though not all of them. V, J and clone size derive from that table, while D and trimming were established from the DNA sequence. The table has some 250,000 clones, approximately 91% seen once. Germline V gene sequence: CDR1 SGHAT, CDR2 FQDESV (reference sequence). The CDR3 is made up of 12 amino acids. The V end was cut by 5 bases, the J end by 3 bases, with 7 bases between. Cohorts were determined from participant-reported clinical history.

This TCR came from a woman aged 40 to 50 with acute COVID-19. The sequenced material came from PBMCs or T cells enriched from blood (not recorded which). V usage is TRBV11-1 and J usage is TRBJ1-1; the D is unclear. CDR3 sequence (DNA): TGTGCCAGCAGCCCGGACTACACTGAAGCTTTCTTT. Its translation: CASSPDYTEAFF.